This entry lists 32 T cell receptor beta chains sequenced from one sample in a study of blood T cell repertoires in COVID-19 (dated by TCRdb to the early 2020s). Library preparation employed the immunoSEQ multiplex PCR assay. The source is immuneACCESS, and TCRdb retained only in-frame sequences with V and J called. Part of the clones is not carried over; for the studies checked, unresolved V genes explain less than half of this, and the remainder is unexplained. For this sample there are roughly 300,000 clones; around nine tenths appear just once. The top ten clones comprise 1.5% to 2% of the sample. Material for sequencing was peripheral blood. The receptors come from a woman in her 30s with COVID-19, enrolled during active disease.

The chain carries TRBV2 and TRBJ1-6, with D perhaps matching TRBD1 (6 bases). This CDR3 contains 19 residues. From germline, CDR1 is SNHLY and CDR2 FYNNEI. V was cut by 5 bases and J by 6 bases, with 26 bases left in between. In DNA, the CDR3 is TGTGCCAGCAGTCGTACCCGACCCACCAGGGGCTCGGGTAATTCACCCCTCCACTTT. Protein: CASSRTRPTRGSGNSPLHF. The entire variable domain, with the rest obtained from reference TRBV2 and TRBJ1-6, is as follows: EPEVTQTPSHQVTQMGQEVILRCVPISNHLYFYWYRQILGQKVEFLVSFYNNEISEKSEIFDDQFSVERPDGSNFTLKIRSTKLEDSAMYFCASSRTRPTRGSGNSPLHFGNGTRLTVT.

This sequence joins TRBV5-1 and TRBJ1-1; D ambiguous. Trimming pared 1 base from V and 4 bases from J, leaving 14 bases between. The length of the CDR3 is 15 residues. Germline V gene sequence: CDR1 SGHRS, CDR2 YFSETQ. The CDR3: CASSLSRGSGTEAFF. The DNA for the CDR3 is TGCGCCAGCAGCTTGTCGCGGGGTTCGGGCACTGAAGCTTTCTTT. The whole variable domain, remainder taken from reference TRBV5-1 and TRBJ1-1, is KAGVTQTPRYLIKTRGQQVTLSCSPISGHRSVSWYQQTPGQGLQFLFEYFSETQRNKGNFPGRFSGRQFSNSRSEMNVSTLELGDSALYLCASSLSRGSGTEAFFGQGTRLTVV.

V gene TRBV6-5 combines with J gene TRBJ1-2, with no clear D. The CDR3 totals 13 residues. CDR1 is MNHEY, CDR2 SVGAGI, per germline. Trimming left V 5 bases short and J 3 bases short, with 10 bases between. The CDR3 sequence is CASSSLGDYGYTF. The DNA for the CDR3 is TGTGCCAGCAGTAGCCTGGGCGACTATGGCTACACCTTC.

The J gene is TRBJ1-5, the V gene TRBV27; 8 bases fit TRBD1. CDR3 length: 15 residues. The germline gives CDR1 MNHEY, CDR2 SMNVEV (reference sequence). With 6 bases clipped from V and 4 bases from J, the junction kept 8 bases outside the gene matches. The CDR3 region has the DNA TGTGCCAGCAGCAGCGGACAGGGAGAAAATCAGCCCCAGCATTTT. It specifies CASSSGQGENQPQHF.

The chain combines TRBV28 with TRBJ2-5, with TRBD1 matching over 8 bases. Germline CDR1 and CDR2: MDHEN and SYDVKM. Trimming took 6 bases from V and 4 from J; bases not matched to a gene: 16. The CDR3 spans 17 residues. CDR3 amino acids: CASSTNVGRGPRETQYF. In DNA, the CDR3 is TGTGCCAGCAGCACGAACGTAGGCAGGGGGCCTCGAGAGACCCAGTACTTC.

The gene calls are TRBV21-1 and TRBJ1-2; the DNA was not compared with TRBD1, the D call given in the table. TRBV21-1 is labeled a pseudogene. The CDR3 spans 12 residues. The CDR3 sequence is CASRLGPYGYTF. CDR3 DNA sequence: TGTGCCAGCAGACTGGGGCCTTATGGCTACACCTTC.

The V and J genes are TRBV12-3 or TRBV12-4 and TRBJ1-2; a possible D gene is TRBD1 (6 bases). CDR3 length: 13 residues. Trimming took 3 bases from V and 4 from J, leaving 9 bases between them. As DNA, the CDR3 is TGTGCCAGCAGTTTGCAGGGGTCCTATGGCTACACCTTC. This gives the protein CASSLQGSYGYTF.

Here the CDR3 reads CSVVVGQGGIGELFF. In nucleotides, the CDR3 is TGCAGCGTTGTAGTGGGACAGGGAGGTATCGGGGAGCTGTTTTTT. The rearrangement links TRBV29-1 to TRBJ2-2, with TRBD1 matching 9 bases. Germline CDR1 and CDR2: SQVTM and ANQGSEA. V lost 4 bases and J lost 7; bases outside the gene matches: 10. CDR3 length: 15 residues.

This clone appeared once. The CDR3 loop reads CASSFTGDYGYTF. The CDR3 DNA sequence: TGTGCCAGCAGTTTTACAGGGGACTATGGCTACACCTTC. This chain joins TRBV12-3 or TRBV12-4 and TRBJ1-2, with 7 bases that match TRBD1. Unmatched junction bases numbered 1, after V lost 3 bases and J lost 3 bases. This CDR3 comprises 13 residues.

The rearrangement links TRBV4-1 to TRBJ2-2; a weak D match, TRBD2 (7 bases). The CDR3 covers 14 residues. Germline V gives CDR1 MGHRA, CDR2 YSYEKL. V was pared by 1 base and J by 6 bases, with 9 bases between. CDR3 residues: CASSQAGGPGELFF. In DNA form, the CDR3 reads TGCGCCAGCAGCCAAGCCGGGGGGCCCGGGGAGCTGTTTTTT.

The J gene is TRBJ2-1, the V gene TRBV9, with a possible D match to TRBD1 (5 bases). The germline V gene has CDR1 SGDLS and CDR2 YYNGEE. The CDR3 has 16 residues. Deletions cut 2 bases from V and 7 bases from J, with 19 bases between. Here the CDR3 reads CASSVWPGNVRNEQFF. For the CDR3, the DNA is TGTGCCAGCAGCGTTTGGCCAGGGAATGTGCGAAATGAGCAGTTCTTC.

The chain has TRBV12-3 or TRBV12-4 and TRBJ1-2, with D possibly being TRBD1 (5 bases). V was trimmed by 3 bases and J by 5 bases, leaving 10 bases between them. This CDR3 is built from 13 residues. The CDR3 nucleotides are TGTGCCAGCAGTTTTAGGGGTCCTTATGGCTACACCTTC. This translates into CASSFRGPYGYTF.

The V gene is TRBV19, the J gene TRBJ1-3, with D possibly being TRBD1 (6 bases). The CDR3 loop spans 13 amino acids. Germline CDR1 is LNHDA and CDR2 is SQIVND (reference sequence). V lost 9 bases and J lost 1, with 10 bases in between. CDR3 residues: CASQGFSGNTIYF. As DNA, the CDR3 is TGTGCCAGCCAGGGGTTTTCTGGAAACACCATATATTTT.

The chain combines TRBV15 with TRBJ2-7; maybe TRBD2 (7 bases). The CDR3 totals 16 residues. V lost 1 base and J 6 bases, leaving 19 bases between the germline ends. Germline values: CDR1 LNHNV, CDR2 YYDKDF (reference sequence). DNA of the CDR3: TGTGCCACCAGCAGAGGTTCTGGAACAGGGAGGGTCGAGCAGTACTTC. Amino acids: CATSRGSGTGRVEQYF. The variable domain in full, completed from reference TRBV15 and TRBJ2-7, reads DAMVIQNPRYQVTQFGKPVTLSCSQTLNHNVMYWYQQKSSQAPKLLFHYYDKDFNNEADTPDNFQSRRPNTSFCFLDIRSPGLGDTAMYLCATSRGSGTGRVEQYFGPGTRLTVT.

On this clone itself: This may be a read error: a much more frequent sequence differs by one nucleotide. The chain couples TRBV10-3 to TRBJ2-1, with D tentatively TRBD1 (6 bases). CDR3 length: 12 amino acids. The V gene's germline CDR1 is ENHRY and CDR2 SYGVKD. The CDR3 DNA sequence: TGTGTCATCAGTCCAGGGGACGGGGAGCAGTTCTTC. Amino acid sequence: CVISPGDGEQFF.

The chain joins TRBV5-8 to TRBJ2-3; 8 nucleotides agree with TRBD1. J gave up 1 base and V 3 bases, and 4 bases lay outside the gene matches. CDR3 length: 15 amino acids. Germline assignment: CDR1 SGHTS and CDR2 YDEGEE. DNA for the CDR3: TGTGCCAGCAGCTCCGGGACAGGCCGCACAGATACGCAGTATTTT. It codes for CASSSGTGRTDTQYF.

There are a few counts of this clone. The chain has TRBV7-9 and TRBJ1-2; a possible D gene is TRBD1 (5 bases). The CDR3 runs to 14 residues. The germline V and J ends were trimmed by 5 bases and 7 bases, with 17 bases remaining between them. Looked up from germline, CDR1 is SEHNR and CDR2 is FQNEAQ (reference sequence). CDR3 coding DNA: TGTGCCAGCAGCCCTTCGGTGTGGAGGGGTGGCTACACCTTC. Amino acids: CASSPSVWRGGYTF.

This chain uses TRBV19 with TRBJ1-2, with 7 positions matching TRBD1. The CDR3 has 15 residues. Germline V gene sequence: CDR1 LNHDA, CDR2 SQIVND (reference sequence). The ends lost 7 bases at V and 8 bases at J; junction bases unmatched: 16. The CDR3 here is CASKTGDALSIGYTF. CDR3 DNA: TGTGCCAGTAAAACAGGGGATGCTCTGTCTATCGGCTACACCTTC.

The genes are TRBV5-3 and TRBJ2-2, with TRBD1 identical over 9 bases. TRBV5-3 is marked as an open reading frame, function uncertain. J was trimmed by 6 bases and V by 4 bases; bases with no gene match: 13. The CDR3 runs 17 residues. The CDR3 loop reads CARSPPDRGRYPGELFF. In DNA form, the CDR3 reads TGTGCCAGAAGCCCCCCGGACAGGGGTCGGTACCCCGGGGAGCTGTTTTTT.

This clone was counted a single time. The chain joins TRBV2 to TRBJ2-3; no clear D. V was cut by 6 bases and J by 6 bases, with 13 bases left in between. This CDR3 has 13 amino acids. Germline CDR1 and CDR2: SNHLY and FYNNEI. Here the CDR3 DNA reads TGTGCCAGCAGGGTTCTAGGTCCGGATACGCAGTATTTT. Encoded protein: CASRVLGPDTQYF.

This clone has just a few counts. The chain recombines TRBV25-1 with TRBJ1-5; 9 positions agree with TRBD1. J was trimmed by 6 bases and V by 2 bases; bases with no gene match: 11. Germline V gene data show CDR1 as MGHDK and CDR2 as SYGVNS. The CDR3 loop spans 17 amino acids. In DNA form, the CDR3 reads TGTGCCAGCAGTGAAGTCGGGGCGGGACAGGGTATTCAGCCCCAGCATTTT. This sequence encodes CASSEVGAGQGIQPQHF.

The gene calls are TRBV15 and TRBJ1-5; TRBD1 agrees at 10 bases. Germline values: CDR1 LNHNV, CDR2 YYDKDF (reference sequence). CDR3 length: 16 residues. V shed 4 bases and J 3 bases; nucleotides not matched to a gene: 6. The chain's CDR3 is CATSKDRGGLNQPQHF. The CDR3 DNA reads as TGTGCCACCAGCAAGGACAGGGGGGGGCTCAATCAGCCCCAGCATTTT.

CDR3 nucleotide sequence: TGCGCCACCTTCAAGTCGGTCTCTGGAAACACCATATATTTT. Its translation is CATFKSVSGNTIYF. This chain connects TRBV10-1 to TRBJ1-3; D remains ambiguous. This CDR3 has 14 amino acids. Germline assignment: CDR1 WNHNN and CDR2 SYGVQD (reference sequence). Trimming cost V 10 bases and J 0 bases, with 13 bases left between them.

The genes are TRBV24-1 and TRBJ1-2; TRBD1 aligns across 9 bases. Trimming took 4 bases from V and 8 from J; bases not matched to a gene: 16. The CDR3 loop spans 17 amino acids. In germline, CDR1 is KGHDR, CDR2 SFDVKD. The CDR3 region is CATSDVGRDRASGGYTF. The CDR3 DNA reads as TGTGCCACCAGTGACGTTGGTCGGGACAGGGCTTCGGGAGGCTACACCTTC.

The table lists this clone with a count of one. The V call is TRBV3-1 (or the pseudogene TRBV3-2), the J call TRBJ2-5; TRBD2 might be the D (6 bases). CDR1 is LGHDT and CDR2 is YNNKEL in the germline V gene (reference sequence). Trimming removed 4 bases at V and 2 bases at J, with 17 bases between. The CDR3 consists of 16 residues. In DNA, the CDR3 is TGTGCCAGCAGCCGAGGGACTGCAGCCGGGCAAGAGACCCAGTACTTC. As protein: CASSRGTAAGQETQYF.

The chain has TRBV5-1 and TRBJ2-1; tentative D call: TRBD2 (5 bases). V was pared by 0 bases and J by 4 bases, with 11 bases between. Germline V gives CDR1 SGHRS, CDR2 YFSETQ. CDR3 size: 15 residues. DNA for the CDR3: TGCGCCAGCAGCTTGGAAGGGCCGGGGTACAATGAGCAGTTCTTC. It translates to CASSLEGPGYNEQFF.

The rearrangement uses TRBV19 and TRBJ2-4; D may be TRBD2 (5 bases). Germline CDR1 LNHDA, CDR2 SQIVND (reference sequence). The CDR3 has 14 amino acids. Trimming cost V 7 bases and J 1 base, with 11 bases left between them. In nucleotides, the CDR3 is TGTGCCAGTACTATGGGAGCTGCCAAAAACATTCAGTACTTC. Translating gives CASTMGAAKNIQYF.

The chain recombines TRBV27 with TRBJ1-5, with a tentative D call TRBD1 (5 bases). The CDR3 spans 13 residues. The V end lost 2 bases, the J end lost 6 bases, and 8 bases lay between the germline ends. The V gene's germline CDR1 is MNHEY and CDR2 SMNVEV (reference sequence). The CDR3 coding sequence is TGTGCCAGCAGTTTAAGGGGTGTTCAGCCCCAGCATTTT. It specifies CASSLRGVQPQHF.

This clone appeared a few times. The rearrangement uses TRBV19 and TRBJ1-2; D remains unclear. CDR1 and CDR2 (germline): LNHDA, SQIVND (reference sequence). This CDR3 comprises 13 residues. V lost 6 bases to trimming and J lost 4 bases, with 12 bases between them. CDR3 region: CASSQDYSYGYTF. In nucleotides, the CDR3 is TGTGCCAGTAGCCAAGACTACAGCTATGGCTACACCTTC.

The chain couples TRBV4-2 to TRBJ1-1, with 8 bases lining up with TRBD1. Germline lookup yields CDR1 LGHNA and CDR2 YNFKEQ. The V and J ends lost 3 bases and 6 bases, in that order; junction bases with no gene match: 3. CDR3 size: 13 residues. CDR3 in amino acids: CASSQAQGAEAFF. The CDR3 nucleotides are TGTGCCAGCAGCCAGGCACAGGGGGCTGAAGCTTTCTTT.

The chain uses TRBV3-1 (or the pseudogene TRBV3-2) and TRBJ1-5; D unclear. Trimming took 4 bases from V and 3 from J, leaving 13 bases between them. Germline-derived CDR1 and CDR2 are LGHDT and YNNKEL (reference sequence). The CDR3 consists of 15 residues. DNA for the CDR3: TGTGCCAGCAGCCCCCAGGCGGGTTTCAATCAGCCCCAGCATTTT. Residues: CASSPQAGFNQPQHF.

This chain links TRBV3-1 (or the pseudogene TRBV3-2) with TRBJ2-4; D possibly corresponds to TRBD2 (5 bases). Trimming took off 4 bases at V and 9 bases at J, with 7 bases between the two ends. Germline assignment: CDR1 LGHDT and CDR2 YNNKEL (reference sequence). The CDR3 is 11 residues long. CDR3 in amino acids: CASSRERIQYF. CDR3 DNA sequence: TGTGCCAGCAGCCGGGAGCGCATTCAGTACTTC.